A selection of T cell receptor beta chains follows, all from one sample in a study of beta chain features in type 1 diabetes. Clones were read by immunoSEQ multiplex PCR, and TCRdb kept only the in-frame ones, dropping some. The sample lists fewer than 650,000 clones, around 15% occurring once. Sequencing used naive CD4+ T cells from blood. The receptor set was obtained from a young man in good health. The CDR3 runs from the conserved cysteine through the conserved F or W. D genes are given only for firm matches. The size field is filled for only some rows; it gives once, few, many or a size class.

d_gene,j_gene,abundance,v_gene,len,CDR3nt,CDR3aa
TRBD1,TRBJ1-2,-,TRBV2,15,TGTGCCAGCAGTACCCGGGACAGGGGTGGCTATGGCTACACCTTC,CASSTRDRGGYGYTF
-,TRBJ1-1,-,TRBV5-1,15,TGCGCCAGCAGCTTGCTTTCCAGCATGAACACTGAAGCTTTCTTT,CASSLLSSMNTEAFF
-,TRBJ2-7,-,TRBV28,16,TGTGCCAGCAGTTTAATACAGGGATCGCGAGTCTACGAGCAGTACTTC,CASSLIQGSRVYEQYF
-,TRBJ2-2,few,TRBV10-3,13,TGTGCCATCCCCAGGGGATGGACCGGGGAGCTGTTTTTT,CAIPRGWTGELFF
-,TRBJ2-6,-,TRBV9,15,TGTGCCAGCAGCGTTGGGGGAACTGGGGCCAACGTCCTGACTTTC,CASSVGGTGANVLTF
-,TRBJ2-5,few,TRBV21-1,16,TGTGCCAGCAGCACCGCGGACAGGGAGGGGGAAGAGACCCAGTACTTC,CASSTADREGEETQYF
TRBD1,TRBJ1-1,few,TRBV11-2,13,TGTGCCAGCAGTGTAAGGGGGCCCACTGAAGCTTTCTTT,CASSVRGPTEAFF
-,TRBJ2-4,-,TRBV7-8,12,TGTGCCAGCAGGGGAACAGGGACTTCACAGTACTTC,CASRGTGTSQYF
-,TRBJ2-3,-,TRBV10-3,16,TGTGCCATCCTCCGAGGAGGGGGCGCAGGGACAGATACGCAGTATTTT,CAILRGGGAGTDTQYF
TRBD1,TRBJ2-5,-,TRBV9,14,TGTGCCAGCAGCGTAGACAGGGGATCAGAGACCCAGTACTTC,CASSVDRGSETQYF
-,TRBJ2-5,-,TRBV4-2,14,TGTGCCAGCAGCCAAGATTGGGATGGAGAGACCCAGTACTTC,CASSQDWDGETQYF
-,TRBJ1-4,-,TRBV9,15,TGTGCCAGTAGCCCTCTCGGGACAACTAATGAAAAACTGTTTTTT,CASSPLGTTNEKLFF
TRBD1,TRBJ1-1,-,TRBV19,14,TGTGCCAGTAGCCCCGGGAGGGGGCGAACTGAAGCTTTCTTT,CASSPGRGRTEAFF
-,TRBJ2-1,few,TRBV18,14,TGTGCCAGCTCACCAGAAGCCCTTCGAGACGAGCAGTTCTTC,CASSPEALRDEQFF
-,TRBJ2-5,few,TRBV7-2,13,TGTGCCAGCAGCTGGAGAGTCGCGGAGACCCAGTACTTC,CASSWRVAETQYF
TRBD1,TRBJ1-4,-,TRBV18,15,TGTGCCAGCTGGGGACAGGGAGGAGTAGAAGAAAAACTGTTTTTT,CASWGQGGVEEKLFF
TRBD1,TRBJ1-4,few,TRBV7-9,15,TGTGCCAGCAGCGCTGGACAGGGGGCCGGTGAAAAACTGTTTTTT,CASSAGQGAGEKLFF
-,TRBJ2-3,few,TRBV7-2,15,TGTGCCAGCAGCCGCACTGGGGTCTACACAGATACGCAGTATTTT,CASSRTGVYTDTQYF
TRBD1,TRBJ2-1,few,TRBV10-3,11,TGTGCCCACCGCCAGGGGGATGAGCAGTTCTTC,CAHRQGDEQFF
TRBD1,TRBJ2-1,-,TRBV7-2,15,TGTGCCAGCAGCTTAGTGGGGACAGTTGACAATGAGCAGTTCTTC,CASSLVGTVDNEQFF
TRBD1,TRBJ1-1,-,TRBV2,14,TGTGCCAGCAGGGGACAGGGGGTGAACACTGAAGCTTTCTTT,CASRGQGVNTEAFF
-,TRBJ1-1,few,TRBV7-2,16,TGTGCCAGCACCCGATTGGGGTCGGTTCTGAACACTGAAGCTTTCTTT,CASTRLGSVLNTEAFF
-,TRBJ2-1,few,TRBV9,15,TGTGCCAGCAGCGTAGCGGGACGCAACCCCAATGAGCAGTTCTTC,CASSVAGRNPNEQFF
-,TRBJ2-3,-,TRBV4-3,17,TGCGCCAGCAGCCGTGAATTTCCGTCCTCTAGCACAGATACGCAGTATTTT,CASSREFPSSSTDTQYF
TRBD1,TRBJ1-1,-,TRBV5-1,14,TGCGCCAGCAGCATGACAGGGACGGACTCTGAAGCTTTCTTT,CASSMTGTDSEAFF
TRBD1,TRBJ2-7,-,TRBV28,13,TGTGCCAGCAGCCGGACAGGGACCTACGAGCAGTACTTC,CASSRTGTYEQYF
-,TRBJ2-5,-,TRBV18,15,TGTGCCAGCTCACGGGACCTAACCACGGGAGAGACCCAGTACTTC,CASSRDLTTGETQYF
-,TRBJ2-7,-,TRBV5-1,15,TGCGCCAGCAGCCGAGGAGGGACACCGACCTACGAGCAGTACTTC,CASSRGGTPTYEQYF
TRBD1,TRBJ2-3,few,TRBV5-4,14,TGTGCCAGCAGCTTAACAGGGGACACAGATACGCAGTATTTT,CASSLTGDTDTQYF
-,TRBJ2-7,few,TRBV29-1,14,TGCAGCGTCATCAGGGTCCATCCTAGCGACGAGCAGTACTTC,CSVIRVHPSDEQYF
-,TRBJ1-2,-,TRBV4-2,13,TGTGCCAGCAGCTGGGCGGGAAGCTATGGCTACACCTTC,CASSWAGSYGYTF
-,TRBJ1-5,few,TRBV7-2,14,TGTGCCAGCAGCTTAGGGCAGGGAAATCAGCCCCAGCATTTT,CASSLGQGNQPQHF
TRBD2,TRBJ2-3,few,TRBV9,14,TGTGCCAGCAGCAAAGCGGGGAGCACAGATACGCAGTATTTT,CASSKAGSTDTQYF
TRBD2,TRBJ2-3,few,TRBV7-6,14,TGTGCCAGCAGCTTACTAGCGGGAACAGATACGCAGTATTTT,CASSLLAGTDTQYF
-,TRBJ1-2,-,TRBV11-2,19,TGTGCCAGCAGCACCTTGAGGAGGGCGCTAATGGATTCTAACTATGGCTACACCTTC,CASSTLRRALMDSNYGYTF
-,TRBJ1-2,-,TRBV6-6,14,TGTGCCAGCAGATTCGACAGCTCCAACTATGGCTACACCTTC,CASRFDSSNYGYTF
TRBD1,TRBJ2-1,few,TRBV11-2,15,TGTGCCAGCAGGCGGACAGGGCAATCCTACAATGAGCAGTTCTTC,CASRRTGQSYNEQFF
TRBD1,TRBJ2-1,few,TRBV2,14,TGTGCCAGCACCCCTTGGACAGGGTACAATGAGCAGTTCTTC,CASTPWTGYNEQFF
TRBD2,TRBJ2-3,-,TRBV4-2,15,TGTGCCAGCAGCCAGGAGGTAGCGGGAGCAGATACGCAGTATTTT,CASSQEVAGADTQYF
TRBD1,TRBJ2-7,-,TRBV18,19,TGTGCCAGCTCACTATCCCGATCGGGACAGGGGGCCCAAGACTACGAGCAGTACTTC,CASSLSRSGQGAQDYEQYF
-,TRBJ2-5,-,TRBV6-5,13,TGTGCCAGCAGCCGGAGGAGAGCGGAGACCCAGTACTTC,CASSRRRAETQYF
TRBD1,TRBJ1-1,few,TRBV9,16,TGTGCCAGCAGCGTATCGACAGGGGTAATGAACACTGAAGCTTTCTTT,CASSVSTGVMNTEAFF
-,TRBJ1-1,few,TRBV10-3,13,TGTGCCATCAGTGAACAGGTGAACACTGAAGCTTTCTTT,CAISEQVNTEAFF
TRBD1,TRBJ2-3,-,TRBV28,14,TGTGCCAGCAGTTTAACAGGGGGCAGAGATACGCAGTATTTT,CASSLTGGRDTQYF